This TCR beta chain stems from a study of blood T cell repertoires in COVID-19 (dated by TCRdb to the early 2020s). Regarding the complete study: Samples covering the acute and convalescent phases of COVID-19 were provided by collaborators in the United States, Italy and Spain. The material from the prospective study consisted of cDNA or gDNA derived from T cells, B-cell-depleted T cells, or PBMCs. Where available, HLA class I and class II types were taken from metadata supplied by the sample provider and were not determined by assay-based typing. The sample metadata nearly always contained a de-identified subject ID, COVID-19 status, age in years and sex. The dataset comprised deeply sampled blood TCRbeta repertoires from subjects exposed to, actively infected with, or recovered from COVID-19. Samples were obtained from the ongoing ImmuneRACE study (first 160 participants) and from 1,254 subjects provided by 6 global collaborators. The repertoires were released in a freely available public database meant as a resource for research on the immune response to SARS-CoV-2. Overall study results and their limits: How much clinical and demographic metadata was included differed by source and by participant, and the metadata was provided uncurated.

Per the germline V gene (reference sequence), LNHDA is the CDR1 and SQIVND is the CDR2. The CDR3 has 19 amino acids, counting the end cysteine and phenylalanine. The kept DNA is CDR3 alone, 57 bases in frame from the first base. The germline V and J ends show losses of 4 bases and 0 bases respectively, and no gene match explains 6 bases of the junction. A note on this clone: Its antigen is not yet known. No clone much larger than this one lies a single base away; base qualities are absent.

TCRbeta CDR3 regions were amplified from genomic DNA using the immunoSEQ Assay, a bias-controlled multiplex PCR. As for the original processing: Nucleated cell counts per sample were estimated from amplification of reference gene primers within the assay. To quantify the absolute abundance of each unique TCRbeta CDR3 rearrangement, sequence reads were collapsed and filtered. Productive Simpson clonality was computed per sample as the square root of Simpson's diversity index over productive rearrangements. The table comes from immuneACCESS by way of TCRdb, which keeps in-frame sequences with V and J called. Part of the clones is missing from these tables; in studies checked, under half for an unresolved V gene and the rest for unknown reasons. Clonal size and the V and J genes are those of that table, whereas D and trimming came from the DNA. Here the sample has about 45,000 clones; 70% to 80% occur a single time. The ten largest clonotypes hold 15% to 20% of the sample.

The collaborating institutions used their own protocols to collect whole blood in K2EDTA tubes. For TCRbeta analysis, collaborators shipped samples as frozen whole blood, isolated PBMCs, or DNA extracted from either of those sample types. The sequenced sample consisted of peripheral blood. This sequence was found in a man between 65 and 80 years old with acute or convalescent COVID-19. The chain links TRBV19 with TRBJ2-2; 15 central nucleotides agree with TRBD2. The CDR3 in this case is CASSSGLAGGSSNTGELFF. At the DNA level, the sequence is TGTGCCAGTAGTAGCGGACTAGCGGGGGGGTCCTCGAACACCGGGGAGCTGTTTTTT.